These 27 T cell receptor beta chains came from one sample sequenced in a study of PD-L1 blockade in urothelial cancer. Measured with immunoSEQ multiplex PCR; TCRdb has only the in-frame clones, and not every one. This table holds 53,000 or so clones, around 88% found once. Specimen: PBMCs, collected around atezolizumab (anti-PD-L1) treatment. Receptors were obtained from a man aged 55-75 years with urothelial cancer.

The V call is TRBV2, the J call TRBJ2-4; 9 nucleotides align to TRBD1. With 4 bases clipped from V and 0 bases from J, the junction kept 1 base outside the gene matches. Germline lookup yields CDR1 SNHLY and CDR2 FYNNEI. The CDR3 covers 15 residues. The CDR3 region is CASSADRGAKNIQYF. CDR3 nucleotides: TGTGCCAGCAGTGCGGACAGGGGAGCCAAAAACATTCAGTACTTC.

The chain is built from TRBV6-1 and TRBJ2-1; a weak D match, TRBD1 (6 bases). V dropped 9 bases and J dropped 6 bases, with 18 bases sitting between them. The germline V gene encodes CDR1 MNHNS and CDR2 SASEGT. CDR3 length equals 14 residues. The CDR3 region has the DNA TGTGCCAGACTGGACAGCGAGTTTAGCAATGAGCAGTTCTTC. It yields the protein CARLDSEFSNEQFF.

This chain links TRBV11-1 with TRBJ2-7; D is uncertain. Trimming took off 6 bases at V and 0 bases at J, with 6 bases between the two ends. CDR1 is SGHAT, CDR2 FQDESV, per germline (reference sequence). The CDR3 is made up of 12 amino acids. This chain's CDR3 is CASRSSSYEQYF. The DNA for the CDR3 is TGTGCCAGCAGATCCAGCTCCTACGAGCAGTACTTC.

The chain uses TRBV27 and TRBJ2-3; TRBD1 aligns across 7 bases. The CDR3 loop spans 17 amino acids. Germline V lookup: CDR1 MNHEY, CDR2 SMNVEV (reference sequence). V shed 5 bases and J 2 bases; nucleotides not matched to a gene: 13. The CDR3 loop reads CASSPLQGSRSTDTQYF. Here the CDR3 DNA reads TGTGCCAGCAGTCCTTTACAGGGGTCGAGATCCACAGATACGCAGTATTTT.

The chain's CDR3 is CASSQGDRDQETQYF. In DNA, the CDR3 is TGCGCCAGCAGCCAAGGGGACAGGGACCAAGAGACCCAGTACTTC. This chain joins TRBV4-3 and TRBJ2-5, with 9 bases aligning to TRBD1. Germline-derived CDR1 and CDR2 are LGHNA and YSLEER. The junction had 0 bases not matched to a gene; V was cut back by 1 base and J by 0 bases. CDR3 length: 15 residues.

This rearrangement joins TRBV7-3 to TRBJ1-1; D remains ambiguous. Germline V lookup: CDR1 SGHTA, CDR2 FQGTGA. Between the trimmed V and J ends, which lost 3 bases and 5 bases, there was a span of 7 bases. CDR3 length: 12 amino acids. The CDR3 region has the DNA TGTGCCAGCAGCTTCTCCGGGACTGAAGCTTTCTTT. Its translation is CASSFSGTEAFF.

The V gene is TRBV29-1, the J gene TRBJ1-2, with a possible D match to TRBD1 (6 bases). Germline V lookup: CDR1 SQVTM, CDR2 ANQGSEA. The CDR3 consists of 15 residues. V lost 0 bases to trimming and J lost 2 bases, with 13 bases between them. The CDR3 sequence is CSVEDSGGTNYGYTF. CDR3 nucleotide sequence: TGCAGCGTTGAAGACTCGGGGGGCACGAACTATGGCTACACCTTC. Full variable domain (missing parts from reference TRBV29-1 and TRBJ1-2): SAVISQKPSRDICQRGTSLTIQCQVDSQVTMMFWYRQQPGQSLTLIATANQGSEATYESGFVIDKFPISRPNLTFSTLTVSNMSPEDSSIYLCSVEDSGGTNYGYTFGSGTRLTVV.

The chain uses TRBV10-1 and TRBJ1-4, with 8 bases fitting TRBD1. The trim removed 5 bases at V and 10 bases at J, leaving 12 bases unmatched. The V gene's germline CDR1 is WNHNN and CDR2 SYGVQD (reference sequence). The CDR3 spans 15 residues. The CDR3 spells CASSPTTGARGKLFF. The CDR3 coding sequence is TGCGCCAGCAGTCCTACGACAGGGGCTCGCGGAAAACTGTTTTTT.

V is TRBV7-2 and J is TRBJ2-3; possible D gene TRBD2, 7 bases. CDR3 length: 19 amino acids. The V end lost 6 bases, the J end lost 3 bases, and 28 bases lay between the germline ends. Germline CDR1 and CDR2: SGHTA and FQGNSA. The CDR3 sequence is CASRQGGGGGPLRTDTQYF. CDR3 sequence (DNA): TGTGCCAGCAGGCAGGGCGGGGGCGGCGGGCCTTTGAGAACAGATACGCAGTATTTT.

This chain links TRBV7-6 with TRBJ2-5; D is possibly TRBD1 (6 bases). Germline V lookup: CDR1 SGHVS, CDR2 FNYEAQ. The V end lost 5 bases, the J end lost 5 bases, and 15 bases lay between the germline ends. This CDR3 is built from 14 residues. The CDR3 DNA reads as TGTGCCAGCAGCCTCCTAGGGACATTGGAGACCCAGTACTTC. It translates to CASSLLGTLETQYF.

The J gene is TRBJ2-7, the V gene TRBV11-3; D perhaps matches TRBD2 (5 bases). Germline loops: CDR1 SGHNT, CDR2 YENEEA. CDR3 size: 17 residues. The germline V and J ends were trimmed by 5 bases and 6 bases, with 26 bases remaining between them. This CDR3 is CASSRRSGGLILSEQYF. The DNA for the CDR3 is TGTGCCAGCAGCCGAAGATCCGGCGGGCTGATCCTAAGCGAGCAGTACTTC.

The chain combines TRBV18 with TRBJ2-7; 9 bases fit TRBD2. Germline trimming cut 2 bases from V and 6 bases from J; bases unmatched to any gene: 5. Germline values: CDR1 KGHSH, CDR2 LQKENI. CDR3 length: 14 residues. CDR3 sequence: CASSPRTSDSEQYF. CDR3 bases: TGTGCCAGCTCACCAAGGACTAGCGATTCCGAGCAGTACTTC. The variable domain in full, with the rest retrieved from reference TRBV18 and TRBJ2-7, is NAGVMQNPRHLVRRRGQEARLRCSPMKGHSHVYWYRQLPEEGLKFMVYLQKENIIDESGMPKERFSAEFPKEGPSILRIQQVVRGDSAAYFCASSPRTSDSEQYFGPGTRLTVT.

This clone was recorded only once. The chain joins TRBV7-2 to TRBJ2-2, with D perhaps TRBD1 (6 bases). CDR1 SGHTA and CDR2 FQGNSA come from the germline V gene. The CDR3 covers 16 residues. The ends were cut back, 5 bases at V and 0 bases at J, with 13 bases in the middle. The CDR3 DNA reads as TGTGCCAGCAGCCAGCATGGGGGCGCGAACACCGGGGAGCTGTTTTTT. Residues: CASSQHGGANTGELFF.

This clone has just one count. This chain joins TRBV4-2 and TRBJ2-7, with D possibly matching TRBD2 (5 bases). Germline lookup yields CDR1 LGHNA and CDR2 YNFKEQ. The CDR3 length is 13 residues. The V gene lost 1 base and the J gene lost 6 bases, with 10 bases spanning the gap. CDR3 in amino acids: CASSQVTSLEQYF. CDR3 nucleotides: TGTGCCAGCAGCCAAGTTACTAGTCTCGAGCAGTACTTC.

CDR3 DNA sequence: TGTGCCAGCAGCCGGGACTGGCATATCGATGAGCAGTTCTTC. It is translated as CASSRDWHIDEQFF. The J gene is TRBJ2-1, the V gene TRBV6-5, with a possible D match to TRBD2 (6 bases). The germline V gene encodes CDR1 MNHEY and CDR2 SVGAGI. The V gene lost 6 bases and the J gene lost 8 bases, with 17 bases spanning the gap. CDR3 length: 14 residues.

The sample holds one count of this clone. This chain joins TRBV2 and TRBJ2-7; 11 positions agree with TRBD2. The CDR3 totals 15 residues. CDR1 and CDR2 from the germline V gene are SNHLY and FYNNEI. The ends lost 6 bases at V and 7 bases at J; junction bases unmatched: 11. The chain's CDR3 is CASRGVTSGTREQYF. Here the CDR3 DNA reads TGTGCCAGCAGGGGGGTGACTAGCGGGACGAGAGAGCAGTACTTC.

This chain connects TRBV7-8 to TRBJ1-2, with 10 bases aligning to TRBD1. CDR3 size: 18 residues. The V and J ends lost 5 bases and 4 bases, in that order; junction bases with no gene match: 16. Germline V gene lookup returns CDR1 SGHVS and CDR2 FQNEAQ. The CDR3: CASSPWVGTGVELYGYTF. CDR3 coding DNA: TGTGCCAGCAGCCCGTGGGTTGGGACAGGGGTGGAACTCTATGGCTACACCTTC.

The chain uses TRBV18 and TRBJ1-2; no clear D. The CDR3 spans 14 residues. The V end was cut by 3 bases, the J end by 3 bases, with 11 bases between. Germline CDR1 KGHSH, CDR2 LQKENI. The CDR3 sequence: CASSPSSGDYGYTF. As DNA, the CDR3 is TGTGCCAGCTCACCTTCGTCGGGTGACTATGGCTACACCTTC. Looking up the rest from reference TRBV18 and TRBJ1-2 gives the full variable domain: NAGVMQNPRHLVRRRGQEARLRCSPMKGHSHVYWYRQLPEEGLKFMVYLQKENIIDESGMPKERFSAEFPKEGPSILRIQQVVRGDSAAYFCASSPSSGDYGYTFGSGTRLTVV.

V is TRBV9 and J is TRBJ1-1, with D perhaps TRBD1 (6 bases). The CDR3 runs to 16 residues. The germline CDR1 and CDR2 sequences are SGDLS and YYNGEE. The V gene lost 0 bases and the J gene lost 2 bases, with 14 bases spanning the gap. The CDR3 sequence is CASSVASQGINTEAFF. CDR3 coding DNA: TGTGCCAGCAGCGTAGCTTCTCAGGGGATAAACACTGAAGCTTTCTTT.

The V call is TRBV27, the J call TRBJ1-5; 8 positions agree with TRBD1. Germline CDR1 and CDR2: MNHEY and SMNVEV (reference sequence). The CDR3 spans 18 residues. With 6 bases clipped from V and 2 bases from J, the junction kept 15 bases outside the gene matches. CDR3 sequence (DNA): TGTGCCAGCAGGCACCGGACAGGGATGGAAATACGCAATCAGCCCCAGCATTTT. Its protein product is CASRHRTGMEIRNQPQHF.

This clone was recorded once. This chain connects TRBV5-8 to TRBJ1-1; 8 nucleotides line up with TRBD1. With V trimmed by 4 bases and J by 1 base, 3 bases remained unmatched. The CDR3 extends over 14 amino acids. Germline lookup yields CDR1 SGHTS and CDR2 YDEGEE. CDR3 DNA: TGTGCCAGCAGCCGTGGACAGGGGAACACTGAAGCTTTCTTT. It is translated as CASSRGQGNTEAFF.

The CDR3 sequence is CASSRSGSNTGELFF. The CDR3 region has the DNA TGTGCCAGCAGCCGTAGCGGCAGTAACACCGGGGAGCTGTTTTTT. This chain links TRBV4-2 with TRBJ2-2, with TRBD2 as a possible D gene (6 bases). This CDR3 has 15 residues. The V end lost 4 bases, the J end lost 2 bases, and 11 bases lay between the germline ends. Germline V CDR1 and CDR2: LGHNA, YNFKEQ.

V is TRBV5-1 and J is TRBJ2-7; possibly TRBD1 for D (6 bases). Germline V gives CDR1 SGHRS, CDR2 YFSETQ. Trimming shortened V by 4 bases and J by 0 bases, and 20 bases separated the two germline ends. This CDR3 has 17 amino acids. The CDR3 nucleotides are TGCGCCAGCAGCCCGGCGGCCCGACAGGCGCCCTCCTACGAGCAGTACTTC. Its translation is CASSPAARQAPSYEQYF.

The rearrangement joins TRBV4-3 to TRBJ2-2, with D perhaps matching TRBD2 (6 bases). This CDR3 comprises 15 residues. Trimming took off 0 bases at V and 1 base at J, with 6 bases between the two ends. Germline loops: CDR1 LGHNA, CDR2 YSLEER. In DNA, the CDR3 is TGCGCCAGCAGCCAAGATAGCGGGAACACCGGGGAGCTGTTTTTT. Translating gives CASSQDSGNTGELFF.

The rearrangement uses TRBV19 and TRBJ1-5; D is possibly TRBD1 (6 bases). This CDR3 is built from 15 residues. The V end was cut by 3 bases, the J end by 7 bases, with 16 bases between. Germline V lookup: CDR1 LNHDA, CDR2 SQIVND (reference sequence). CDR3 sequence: CASSIRTGPGQPQHF. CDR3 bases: TGTGCCAGTAGTATTAGAACAGGGCCTGGCCAGCCCCAGCATTTT.

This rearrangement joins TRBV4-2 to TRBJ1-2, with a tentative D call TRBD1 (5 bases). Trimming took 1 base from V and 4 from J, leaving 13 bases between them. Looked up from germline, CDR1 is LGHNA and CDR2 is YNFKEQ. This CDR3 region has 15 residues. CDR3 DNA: TGTGCCAGCAGCCAAGGGGGGGAATCCGGCTATGGCTACACCTTC. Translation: CASSQGGESGYGYTF.

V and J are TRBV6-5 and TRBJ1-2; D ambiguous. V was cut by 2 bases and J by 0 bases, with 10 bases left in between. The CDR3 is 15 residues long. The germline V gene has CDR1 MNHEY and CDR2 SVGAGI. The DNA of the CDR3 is TGTGCCAGCAGTTACACACCCACAGCTAACTATGGCTACACCTTC. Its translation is CASSYTPTANYGYTF.